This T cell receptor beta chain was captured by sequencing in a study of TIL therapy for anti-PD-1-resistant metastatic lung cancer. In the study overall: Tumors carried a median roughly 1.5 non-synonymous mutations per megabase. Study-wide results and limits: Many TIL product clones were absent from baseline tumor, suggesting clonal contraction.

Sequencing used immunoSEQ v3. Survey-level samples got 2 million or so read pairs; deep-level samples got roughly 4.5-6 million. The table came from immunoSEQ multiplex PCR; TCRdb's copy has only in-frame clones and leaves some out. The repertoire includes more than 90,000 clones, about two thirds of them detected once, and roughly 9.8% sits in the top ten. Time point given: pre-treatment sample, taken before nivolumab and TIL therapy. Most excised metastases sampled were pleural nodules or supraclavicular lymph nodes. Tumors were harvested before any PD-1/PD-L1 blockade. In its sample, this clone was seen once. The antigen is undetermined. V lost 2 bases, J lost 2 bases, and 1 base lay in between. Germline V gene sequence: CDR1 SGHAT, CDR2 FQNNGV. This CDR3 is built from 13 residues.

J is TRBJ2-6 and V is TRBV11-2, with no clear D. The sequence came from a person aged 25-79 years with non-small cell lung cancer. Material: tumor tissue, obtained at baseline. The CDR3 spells CASSLTGANVLTF. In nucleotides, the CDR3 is TGTGCCAGCAGCTTAACTGGGGCCAACGTCCTGACTTTC.